A selection of T cell receptor beta chains follows, all from one sample in a study of blood T cell repertoires in COVID-19. The repertoire was sequenced with immunoSEQ multiplex PCR; TCRdb's copy has only in-frame clones and lacks some. The table has fewer than 350,000 clones, 88% seen once; the top ten hold about 1%. Sequenced input: PBMCs or T cells enriched from blood (not recorded which). All receptors derive from a woman in her twenties or thirties who had recovered from COVID-19. Both conserved end residues are part of each CDR3. Each record gives: V gene, clone size, CDR3 protein. Clone size is shown for a subset of rows, as once, few, many or a class of expanded clone.

TRBV10-2 . CASIPDTGTGGHEQYF
TRBV10-3 . CAISEWTGQSRYEQYF
TRBV11-1 . CASSQSSYNEQFF
TRBV28 . CASSLPRGGSLYYNEQFF
TRBV28 . CASSIRQGNNQPQHF
TRBV5-1 . CASSALAGAGEQFF
TRBV6-1 . CASSERRANEKLFF
TRBV3-1/TRBV3-2 . CASSLAGELFF
TRBV7-8 few CASSTRTGYGYTF
TRBV4-3 . CASSQESGGTGELFF
TRBV5-1 . CASSQGQEDTGELFF
TRBV27 once CASNPRRARDQLRNTEAFF
TRBV27 . CASSLSPGHRYNYGYTF